A selection of T cell receptor beta chains follows, all from one sample in a study of blood T cell repertoires in COVID-19. TCRdb's table, derived via immunoSEQ multiplex PCR, lists solely in-frame clones and lacks some. This repertoire shows 85,000 to 130,000 clones, approximately 80% found once; its top ten account for roughly 6%. Specimen: peripheral blood. The receptor set was obtained from a man of 80 years or more with COVID-19, enrolled during active disease. CDR3s include the opening cysteine and the closing phenylalanine or tryptophan. The D gene is left open where the match is weak. Rows may omit the clone size; those that give it use once, few, many or a size class.

V gene: TRBV12-5; clone size: NA; CDR3 length: 13; J gene: TRBJ2-1; D gene: NA; CDR3 DNA: TGTGCTAGTGAGGTAGGCGGCTTTGGTGAGCAGTTCTTC; CDR3 protein: CASEVGGFGEQFF
V gene: TRBV7-9; clone size: NA; CDR3 length: 13; J gene: TRBJ1-3; D gene: TRBD1; CDR3 DNA: TGTGCCATAGACAGGGGTTCAGGAAACACCATATATTTT; CDR3 protein: CAIDRGSGNTIYF
V gene: TRBV7-8; clone size: few; CDR3 length: 20; J gene: TRBJ2-7; D gene: NA; CDR3 DNA: TGTGCCAGCAGCACCAGGTTCGCGGGCTCCGAGAGACAAAGGGCCTACGAGCAGTACTTC; CDR3 protein: CASSTRFAGSERQRAYEQYF
V gene: TRBV10-2; clone size: NA; CDR3 length: 12; J gene: TRBJ2-7; D gene: NA; CDR3 DNA: TGCGCCAGCAGTGAACTCAGGGACGAGCAGTACTTC; CDR3 protein: CASSELRDEQYF
V gene: TRBV24-1; clone size: NA; CDR3 length: 11; J gene: TRBJ2-7; D gene: NA; CDR3 DNA: TGTGCCACCAGTGAGTCGTCCGAGCAGTACTTC; CDR3 protein: CATSESSEQYF
V gene: TRBV2; clone size: NA; CDR3 length: 16; J gene: TRBJ1-6; D gene: NA; CDR3 DNA: TGTGCCAGCAGTGAAGGCGGGAGCTCCTATAATTCACCCCTCCACTTT; CDR3 protein: CASSEGGSSYNSPLHF
V gene: TRBV27; clone size: NA; CDR3 length: 16; J gene: TRBJ2-2; D gene: TRBD2; CDR3 DNA: TGTGCCAGCACTGAGGTCGGGAGGGCGAACACCGGGGAGCTGTTTTTT; CDR3 protein: CASTEVGRANTGELFF
V gene: TRBV6-6; clone size: NA; CDR3 length: 16; J gene: TRBJ2-7; D gene: TRBD1; CDR3 DNA: TGTGCCAGCAGTCCCCCGGACAGGGCCTGGTCTTCCGAGCAGTACTTC; CDR3 protein: CASSPPDRAWSSEQYF
V gene: TRBV12-3/TRBV12-4; clone size: NA; CDR3 length: 12; J gene: TRBJ2-1; D gene: TRBD2; CDR3 DNA: TGTGCCAGCAGTCGGGAGGCGGGACGGAGGTTCTTC; CDR3 protein: CASSREAGRRFF
V gene: TRBV7-9; clone size: NA; CDR3 length: 13; J gene: TRBJ1-1; D gene: NA; CDR3 DNA: TGTGCCAGCAGCCGAGGTGATGGTATTCAAGCTTTCTTT; CDR3 protein: CASSRGDGIQAFF
V gene: TRBV6-6; clone size: NA; CDR3 length: 16; J gene: TRBJ1-2; D gene: TRBD1; CDR3 DNA: TGTGCCAGCAGACCCCCCGGGGACAGGTTCATAGGGGGCTACACCTTC; CDR3 protein: CASRPPGDRFIGGYTF
V gene: TRBV7-3; clone size: NA; CDR3 length: 14; J gene: TRBJ1-2; D gene: TRBD1; CDR3 DNA: TGTGCCAGCAGCCCGGGACAGGGATCGGGAGGCTACACCTTC; CDR3 protein: CASSPGQGSGGYTF
V gene: TRBV5-5; clone size: few; CDR3 length: 11; J gene: TRBJ2-7; D gene: NA; CDR3 DNA: TGTGCCAGCAGTCCTTCCTACGAGCAGTACTTC; CDR3 protein: CASSPSYEQYF
V gene: TRBV28; clone size: NA; CDR3 length: 14; J gene: TRBJ2-5; D gene: TRBD1; CDR3 DNA: TGTGCCAGCAGTTGGGGGGACAGGGAAGAGACCCAGTACTTC; CDR3 protein: CASSWGDREETQYF
V gene: TRBV4-3; clone size: few; CDR3 length: 17; J gene: TRBJ1-4; D gene: TRBD1; CDR3 DNA: TGCGCCAGCAGCCAAGGCCACAGGGGCCTTGTGTGGGAAAAACTGTTTTTT; CDR3 protein: CASSQGHRGLVWEKLFF
V gene: TRBV29-1; clone size: NA; CDR3 length: 11; J gene: TRBJ1-2; D gene: NA; CDR3 DNA: TGCAGCGTGAACCCTGGGGGGGGCTACACCTTC; CDR3 protein: CSVNPGGGYTF
V gene: TRBV9; clone size: few; CDR3 length: 15; J gene: TRBJ2-5; D gene: NA; CDR3 DNA: TGTGCCAGCAGCGTAGCAGGTGCATCGCTAGAGACCCAGTACTTC; CDR3 protein: CASSVAGASLETQYF
V gene: TRBV24-1; clone size: many; CDR3 length: 15; J gene: TRBJ1-4; D gene: NA; CDR3 DNA: TGTGCCACCAGTGACGCAGGGGATGCTAATGAAAAACTGTTTTTT; CDR3 protein: CATSDAGDANEKLFF
V gene: TRBV5-5; clone size: NA; CDR3 length: 14; J gene: TRBJ2-7; D gene: NA; CDR3 DNA: TGTGCCAGCAGCTTGATTGGCAGTCCCTACGAGCAGTACTTC; CDR3 protein: CASSLIGSPYEQYF
V gene: TRBV3-1/TRBV3-2; clone size: NA; CDR3 length: 14; J gene: TRBJ2-4; D gene: NA; CDR3 DNA: TGTGCCCTAGAAGGAACTCTAGCCAAAAACATTCAGTACTTC; CDR3 protein: CALEGTLAKNIQYF